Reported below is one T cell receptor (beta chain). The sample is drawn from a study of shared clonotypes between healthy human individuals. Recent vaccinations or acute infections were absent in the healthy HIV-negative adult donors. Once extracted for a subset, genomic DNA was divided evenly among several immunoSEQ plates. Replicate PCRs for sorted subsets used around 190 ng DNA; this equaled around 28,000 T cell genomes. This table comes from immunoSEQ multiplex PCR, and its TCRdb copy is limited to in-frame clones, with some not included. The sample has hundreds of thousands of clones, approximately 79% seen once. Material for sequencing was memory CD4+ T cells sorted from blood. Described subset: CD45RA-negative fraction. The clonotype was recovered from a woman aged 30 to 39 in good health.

The CDR3 region has the DNA TGTGCCAGCAGTTCCCCGAATGGAAACACCATATATTTT. Translating gives CASSSPNGNTIYF. This chain connects TRBV28 to TRBJ1-3; D uncertain. Germline CDR1 and CDR2: MDHEN and SYDVKM. Trimming cost V 4 bases and J 3 bases, with 7 bases left between them. The length of the CDR3 is 13 residues.